What follows are 16 T cell receptor beta chains derived from one specimen sequenced in a study of blood T cell repertoires in COVID-19. Some clones are missing from TCRdb's copy, which holds only in-frame ones; the method was immunoSEQ multiplex PCR. This sample has about 100,000 clones, with roughly 80% found just once. Sequenced material: peripheral blood. These receptor sequences come from a man aged 65-85 years with active or convalescent COVID-19.

The gene calls are TRBV30 and TRBJ1-2, with 7 bases fitting TRBD1. Germline CDR1 GTSNPN, CDR2 SVGIG (reference sequence). This CDR3 is built from 15 residues. Trimming removed 5 bases from V and 4 bases from J; junction bases left unmatched: 13. The CDR3 spells CAWYPWDRGSYGYTF. CDR3 DNA sequence: TGTGCCTGGTACCCCTGGGACAGAGGGAGCTATGGCTACACCTTC.

This chain joins TRBV7-2 and TRBJ1-1; D remains unclear. Germline-derived CDR1 and CDR2 are SGHTA and FQGNSA. The CDR3 runs 13 residues. Trimming left V 3 bases short and J 7 bases short, with 12 bases between. The CDR3 loop reads CASSFFWAGEAFF. The CDR3 DNA reads TGTGCCAGCAGCTTTTTCTGGGCAGGTGAAGCTTTCTTT.

V and J are TRBV6-5 and TRBJ2-1, with D possibly being TRBD2 (5 bases). V was clipped by 7 bases and J by 12 bases, with 22 bases between them. Germline CDR1 is MNHEY and CDR2 is SVGAGI. The CDR3 sequence is 14 residues long. The CDR3 DNA is TGTGCCAGCAACGAACGGGGAGACGGCTTAGGGCAGTTCTTC. Translating gives CASNERGDGLGQFF.

This chain links TRBV5-4 with TRBJ2-7; 8 bases fit TRBD1. This CDR3 is 15 amino acids long. The germline V gene encodes CDR1 SGHNT and CDR2 YYREEE (reference sequence). After removal of 4 bases from V and 4 bases from J, the junction contained 10 bases not matched to a gene. The DNA for the CDR3 is TGTGCCAGCAGCCCGGGCTCTACAGGGGGGTACGAGCAGTACTTC. Translating it yields CASSPGSTGGYEQYF. Supplemented by reference TRBV5-4 and TRBJ2-7, the full variable domain reads ETGVTQSPTHLIKTRGQQVTLRCSSQSGHNTVSWYQQALGQGPQFIFQYYREEENGRGNFPPRFSGLQFPNYSSELNVNALELDDSALYLCASSPGSTGGYEQYFGPGTRLTVT.

The V gene is TRBV6-5, the J gene TRBJ1-1; D is perhaps TRBD1 (5 bases). The CDR3 is 13 amino acids. Between the trimmed V and J ends, which lost 6 bases and 5 bases, there was a span of 13 bases. Looked up from germline, CDR1 is MNHEY and CDR2 is SVGAGI. The CDR3 spells CASSVTRVTEAFF. The CDR3 DNA reads as TGTGCCAGCAGCGTGACCAGGGTTACTGAAGCTTTCTTT.

V gene TRBV7-7 combines with J gene TRBJ2-5; 13 bases are a match to TRBD2. The V gene end was trimmed by 5 bases and the J gene end by 1 base; junction bases not matched to a gene: 4. From germline, CDR1 is SSHAT and CDR2 FNYEAQ (reference sequence). This CDR3 contains 16 residues. This CDR3 is CASSRTSGGLQETQYF. The CDR3 coding sequence is TGTGCCAGCAGCCGGACTAGCGGGGGACTCCAAGAGACCCAGTACTTC.

This rearrangement joins TRBV3-1 (or the pseudogene TRBV3-2) to TRBJ2-3; 9 bases are shared with TRBD1. V lost 0 bases and J lost 6; bases outside the gene matches: 10. Germline values: CDR1 LGHDT, CDR2 YNNKEL (reference sequence). This CDR3 has 17 amino acids. The CDR3 here is CASSQEGQGCRGDTQYF. For the CDR3, the DNA is TGTGCCAGCAGCCAAGAGGGACAGGGATGTCGGGGGGATACGCAGTATTTT.

CDR3 protein: CASSIGAMNTEAFF. The DNA of the CDR3 is TGTGCCAGTAGTATAGGAGCCATGAACACTGAAGCTTTCTTT. The V call is TRBV19, the J call TRBJ1-1; D unresolved. CDR3 size: 14 residues. Looked up from germline, CDR1 is LNHDA and CDR2 is SQIVND (reference sequence). V lost 1 base and J 0 bases, leaving 6 bases between the germline ends.

The V gene is TRBV9, the J gene TRBJ2-5, with no clear D. This CDR3 is built from 15 residues. V was shortened by 0 bases and J by 0 bases, with 9 bases between the two germline ends. Per the germline V gene, CDR1 is SGDLS and CDR2 is YYNGEE. For the CDR3, the DNA is TGTGCCAGCAGCGTAGGCGGCCGAAACCAAGAGACCCAGTACTTC. Translation: CASSVGGRNQETQYF.

Judged by abundance, this clone is medium-sized. The chain uses TRBV7-9 and TRBJ2-5, with 7 bases lining up with TRBD1. Looked up from germline, CDR1 is SEHNR and CDR2 is FQNEAQ (reference sequence). The CDR3 extends over 14 amino acids. Trimming took 4 bases from V and 2 from J; bases not matched to a gene: 4. The CDR3 protein is CASSSGTEQETQYF. In nucleotides, the CDR3 is TGTGCCAGCAGCTCCGGGACAGAACAAGAGACCCAGTACTTC.

This clone has just one count. The chain uses TRBV27 and TRBJ2-2, with TRBD2 matching over 9 bases. Per the germline V gene, CDR1 is MNHEY and CDR2 is SMNVEV (reference sequence). This CDR3 is built from 16 residues. Trimming at V came to 2 bases and at J to 6 bases, leaving 7 bases not matched to a gene. This CDR3 is CASSLMAGGAAGELFF. The CDR3, as DNA: TGTGCCAGCAGTTTAATGGCGGGGGGGGCCGCCGGGGAGCTGTTTTTT.

The chain combines TRBV6-6 with TRBJ2-2; D may be TRBD1 (5 bases). The CDR3 runs to 15 residues. In germline, CDR1 is MNHNY, CDR2 SVGAGI (reference sequence). The germline V and J ends were trimmed by 4 bases and 3 bases, with 12 bases remaining between them. The CDR3 sequence is CASSSDTGDTGELFF. CDR3 sequence (DNA): TGTGCCAGCAGTTCGGACACAGGAGACACCGGGGAGCTGTTTTTT.

Here the CDR3 DNA reads TGTGCCGTACAGGGTATCGAGACAGATACGCAGTATTTT. Its protein is CAVQGIETDTQYF. The V gene is TRBV2, the J gene TRBJ2-3; perhaps TRBD1 as D (6 bases). CDR3 length equals 13 residues. Trimming left V 11 bases short and J 3 bases short, with 15 bases between. Germline-derived CDR1 and CDR2 are SNHLY and FYNNEI.

The rearrangement uses TRBV6-6 and TRBJ2-7; a possible D gene is TRBD2 (5 bases). From germline, CDR1 is MNHNY and CDR2 SVGAGI (reference sequence). There are 14 residues in the CDR3. V lost 0 bases, J lost 6 bases, and 12 bases lay in between. CDR3 protein: CASSYSMLGGEQYF. CDR3 coding DNA: TGTGCCAGCAGTTACTCGATGTTAGGAGGCGAGCAGTACTTC.

Remarks on this clone: Different DNA sequences within this sample yield the same CDR3. The V and J genes are TRBV27 and TRBJ2-7, with TRBD2 as a possible D gene (6 bases). V was shortened by 6 bases and J by 2 bases, with 17 bases between the two germline ends. Per germline, CDR1 MNHEY and CDR2 SMNVEV (reference sequence). The CDR3 has 15 amino acids. The CDR3 reads CASSLTPGVTYEQYF. The CDR3 DNA follows: TGTGCCAGCAGCCTAACACCGGGGGTAACCTACGAGCAGTACTTC.

The chain uses TRBV28 and TRBJ1-5; D not certain. The CDR3 extends over 13 amino acids. Trimming cost V 7 bases and J 4 bases, with 11 bases left between them. Germline V CDR1 and CDR2: MDHEN, SYDVKM. CDR3 loop: CASKRWENQPQHF. The CDR3 bases are TGTGCCAGCAAGCGGTGGGAAAATCAGCCCCAGCATTTT. Filled out from reference TRBV28 and TRBJ1-5, the complete variable domain reads DVKVTQSSRYLVKRTGEKVFLECVQDMDHENMFWYRQDPGLGLRLIYFSYDVKMKEKGDIPEGYSVSREKKERFSLILESASTNQTSMYLCASKRWENQPQHFGDGTRLSIL.